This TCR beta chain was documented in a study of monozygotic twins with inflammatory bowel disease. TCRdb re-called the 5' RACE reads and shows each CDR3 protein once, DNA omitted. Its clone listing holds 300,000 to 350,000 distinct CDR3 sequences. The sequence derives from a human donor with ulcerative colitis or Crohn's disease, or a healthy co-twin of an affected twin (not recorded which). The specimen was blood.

CDR3 residues: CASSLESSSYEQYF. The V and J genes are TRBV5-1 and TRBJ2-7; TCRdb's D call of TRBD2 is untestable without DNA. The CDR3 consists of 14 residues. The V gene's germline CDR1 is SGHRS and CDR2 YFSETQ.